These 2 T cell receptor beta chains were sequenced from one sample in a study of cytomegalovirus exposure and HLA in healthy donors. 60 Vbeta and 13 Jbeta primers were used in PCR. Here immunoSEQ multiplex PCR was the method, and the copy in TCRdb shows in-frame clones only, minus some. Seen here are some 120,000 clones, over 70% observed once, and the top ten hold about 1.6%. Sequences were obtained from PBMCs. Every receptor here comes from a woman between 18 and 29 years old in good health and CMV-seronegative.

The rearrangement joins TRBV15 to TRBJ2-6; the D is unclear. Germline values: CDR1 LNHNV, CDR2 YYDKDF (reference sequence). V lost 0 bases and J lost 1, with 4 bases in between. The CDR3 runs 15 residues. This CDR3 reads CATSRDPSGANVLTF. In nucleotides, the CDR3 is TGTGCCACCAGCAGAGATCCTTCTGGGGCCAACGTCCTGACTTTC.

Here the CDR3 reads CASSVTGGKGDTEAFF. The CDR3 DNA sequence: TGTGCCAGCAGTGTCACAGGGGGCAAGGGAGACACTGAAGCTTTCTTT. The V gene is TRBV25-1, the J gene TRBJ1-1; TRBD1 aligns across 9 bases. Germline V CDR1 and CDR2: MGHDK, SYGVNS. The CDR3 length is 16 residues. With 4 bases clipped from V and 3 bases from J, the junction kept 9 bases outside the gene matches.